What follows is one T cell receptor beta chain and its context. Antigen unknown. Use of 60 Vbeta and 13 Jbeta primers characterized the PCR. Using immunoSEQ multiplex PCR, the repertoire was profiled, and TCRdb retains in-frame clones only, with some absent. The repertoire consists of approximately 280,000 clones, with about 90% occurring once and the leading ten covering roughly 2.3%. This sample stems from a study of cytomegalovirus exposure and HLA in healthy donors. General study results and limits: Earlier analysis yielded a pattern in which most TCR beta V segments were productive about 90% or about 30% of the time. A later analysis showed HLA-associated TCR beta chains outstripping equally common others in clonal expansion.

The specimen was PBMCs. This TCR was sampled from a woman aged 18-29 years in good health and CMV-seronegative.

The CDR3: CASSLQGVMNTGELFF. The CDR3 DNA follows: TGTGCCAGCAGCTTACAGGGGGTGATGAACACCGGGGAGCTGTTTTTT. The V gene is TRBV7-3, the J gene TRBJ2-2; 7 bases match TRBD1. CDR1 SGHTA and CDR2 FQGTGA come from the germline V gene. This CDR3 is built from 16 residues. V trimming: 2 bases; J trimming: 1 base; junction bases outside the gene matches: 4.